These 18 T cell receptor beta chains came from one sample sequenced in a study of shared clonotypes between healthy human individuals. Sequenced by immunoSEQ multiplex PCR; TCRdb stores in-frame clones only, minus some. The top ten clones hold around 0.61% of a sample with 950,000 to 1,100,000 clones, around 82% of them seen once. The specimen was memory CD4+ T cells from PBMCs. Subset denoted: CD45RA-negative fraction. The receptors come from a man between 18 and 35 years old in good health. Some clones in this sample may be carry-over from other donors' samples.

This clone turned up a few times. The chain has TRBV2 and TRBJ1-1; D gene ambiguous. Germline CDR1 is SNHLY and CDR2 is FYNNEI. V lost 3 bases to trimming and J lost 6 bases, with 8 bases between them. The CDR3 is made up of 12 amino acids. The CDR3 region has the DNA TGTGCCAGCAGTGAGCACCCGGCTGAAGCTTTCTTT. This translates into CASSEHPAEAFF.

The chain carries TRBV6-5 and TRBJ2-1, with 7 bases identical to TRBD2. CDR3 length: 12 amino acids. V shed 4 bases, J shed 12 bases, and the junction held 6 bases outside the gene matches. CDR1 is MNHEY and CDR2 is SVGAGI in the germline V gene. Here the CDR3 reads CASSSPGGRQFF. The CDR3 DNA reads TGTGCCAGCAGTTCACCGGGAGGAAGGCAGTTCTTC.

On this clone itself: A read error likely explains this, since a far larger clone differs by one base. The rearrangement uses TRBV6-5 and TRBJ1-3; D is uncertain. The CDR3 covers 12 residues. Germline assignment: CDR1 MNHEY and CDR2 SVGAGI. The CDR3 DNA reads TGTGTCAGCAGTCCGTCAGGAAACACCATATATTTT. This gives the protein CVSSPSGNTIYF.

The chain joins TRBV7-9 to TRBJ2-5, with a tentative D call TRBD1 (5 bases). Trimming cost V 2 bases and J 5 bases, with 12 bases left between them. This CDR3 has 14 amino acids. In germline, CDR1 is SEHNR, CDR2 FQNEAQ (reference sequence). The CDR3 loop reads CASSLITGWETQYF. Written as DNA, the CDR3 is TGTGCCAGCAGCTTAATAACAGGCTGGGAGACCCAGTACTTC.

Comment on this clone: One junction end does not reproduce the germline sequence, and a read error may be involved. CDR3 sequence: CASSSQLAGTGTQYF. CDR3 in DNA: TGTGCCAGCAGTTCCCAACTAGCGGGCACAGGTACGCAGTATTTT. The chain is built from TRBV6-5 and TRBJ2-3, with TRBD2 identical over 9 bases. This CDR3 comprises 15 residues. Germline CDR1 and CDR2: MNHEY and SVGAGI.

This clone was counted ten times or more. The rearrangement uses TRBV19 and TRBJ1-5, with D possibly matching TRBD1 (6 bases). This CDR3 region has 15 residues. Germline CDR1 is LNHDA and CDR2 is SQIVND (reference sequence). Trimming removed 5 bases at V and 4 bases at J, with 15 bases between. The CDR3 nucleotides are TGTGCCAGTAGTCCAGGGCAGACAGGTAATCAGCCCCAGCATTTT. Amino acid sequence: CASSPGQTGNQPQHF.

The chain carries TRBV2 and TRBJ1-5; D unclear. CDR1 is SNHLY and CDR2 is FYNNEI in the germline V gene. The germline V and J ends were trimmed by 6 bases and 4 bases, with 13 bases remaining between them. This CDR3 has 14 residues. CDR3 nucleotides: TGTGCCAGCAGGTTTGCTTTGGGGAATCAGCCCCAGCATTTT. Translating gives CASRFALGNQPQHF.

V gene TRBV6-1 combines with J gene TRBJ1-5; D may be TRBD1 (5 bases). The germline V and J ends were trimmed by 4 bases and 7 bases, with 8 bases remaining between them. Germline V lookup: CDR1 MNHNS, CDR2 SASEGT. The CDR3 covers 12 residues. In DNA, the CDR3 is TGTGCCAGCAGTGGGGGCGGGCAGCCCCAGCATTTT. Amino acids: CASSGGGQPQHF.

This chain connects TRBV11-2 to TRBJ1-3; 8 nucleotides agree with TRBD1. The CDR3 spans 16 residues. V lost 4 bases and J lost 0; bases outside the gene matches: 5. Germline V gene sequence: CDR1 SGHAT, CDR2 FQNNGV. Here the CDR3 DNA reads TGTGCCAGCAGCTCAGGGGGCTTAGGCTCTGGAAACACCATATATTTT. Its protein product is CASSSGGLGSGNTIYF. Together with reference TRBV11-2 and TRBJ1-3, the CDR3 gives the full variable domain: EAGVAQSPRYKIIEKRQSVAFWCNPISGHATLYWYQQILGQGPKLLIQFQNNGVVDDSQLPKDRFSAERLKGVDSTLKIQPAKLEDSAVYLCASSSGGLGSGNTIYFGEGSWLTVV.

The genes are TRBV5-1 and TRBJ2-7; 7 bases are shared with TRBD2. Germline CDR1 SGHRS, CDR2 YFSETQ. The V and J ends lost 3 bases and 5 bases, in that order; junction bases with no gene match: 17. The CDR3 runs to 17 residues. CDR3 DNA: TGCGCCAGCAGCTCAAACCCTGCTGGGGGGGATGCCCACGAGCAGTACTTC. Translated: CASSSNPAGGDAHEQYF.

The rearrangement joins TRBV29-1 to TRBJ1-5; no clear D. Trimming stripped 6 bases from V and 0 bases from J, with 15 bases between. In germline, CDR1 is SQVTM, CDR2 ANQGSEA. The CDR3 covers 15 residues. CDR3 amino acids: CSVTLSDFSNQPQHF. As DNA, the CDR3 is TGCAGCGTCACCCTGTCAGATTTTAGCAATCAGCCCCAGCATTTT.

The rearrangement joins TRBV11-2 to TRBJ2-7, with D perhaps matching TRBD1 (5 bases). Germline CDR1 SGHAT, CDR2 FQNNGV. CDR3 length equals 13 residues. The ends were cut back, 6 bases at V and 6 bases at J, with 15 bases in the middle. The chain's CDR3 is CASRRGGAVEQYF. The CDR3, as DNA: TGTGCCAGCAGACGAGGTGGGGCGGTCGAGCAGTACTTC.

This clone was seen only a few times. The CDR3 is CAWSARVTEAFF. CDR3 nucleotide sequence: TGTGCCTGGAGTGCGCGGGTCACTGAAGCTTTCTTT. V gene TRBV30 combines with J gene TRBJ1-1; D unresolved. V dropped 1 base and J dropped 4 bases, with 7 bases sitting between them. This CDR3 has 12 residues. From germline, CDR1 is GTSNPN and CDR2 SVGIG (reference sequence).

V gene TRBV4-2 combines with J gene TRBJ2-3; the match to TRBD2 covers 7 bases. The trim removed 4 bases at V and 0 bases at J, leaving 4 bases unmatched. The CDR3 runs 15 residues. Germline V gene lookup returns CDR1 LGHNA and CDR2 YNFKEQ. CDR3 amino acids: CASSPSGSSTDTQYF. The CDR3 region has the DNA TGTGCCAGCAGCCCTAGCGGATCCAGCACAGATACGCAGTATTTT.

In its sample, this clone was seen once. The chain couples TRBV28 to TRBJ2-2; 12 nucleotides match TRBD2. The CDR3 runs to 16 residues. Germline CDR1 MDHEN, CDR2 SYDVKM. V shed 1 base, J shed 7 bases, and the junction held 4 bases outside the gene matches. CDR3 protein: CASSLSTSGSIGELFF. CDR3 sequence (DNA): TGTGCCAGCAGTTTATCGACTAGCGGGAGTATCGGGGAGCTGTTTTTT. Variable domain in full (rest from reference TRBV28 and TRBJ2-2): DVKVTQSSRYLVKRTGEKVFLECVQDMDHENMFWYRQDPGLGLRLIYFSYDVKMKEKGDIPEGYSVSREKKERFSLILESASTNQTSMYLCASSLSTSGSIGELFFGEGSRLTVL.

V usage is TRBV5-1 and J usage is TRBJ2-2; 8 bases agree with TRBD1. Unmatched junction bases numbered 4, after V lost 3 bases and J lost 3 bases. In germline, CDR1 is SGHRS, CDR2 YFSETQ. The CDR3 is made up of 15 amino acids. The CDR3 here is CASSSQGADTGELFF. CDR3 sequence (DNA): TGCGCCAGCAGCTCGCAGGGGGCGGACACCGGGGAGCTGTTTTTT. Together with reference TRBV5-1 and TRBJ2-2, the CDR3 gives the full variable domain: KAGVTQTPRYLIKTRGQQVTLSCSPISGHRSVSWYQQTPGQGLQFLFEYFSETQRNKGNFPGRFSGRQFSNSRSEMNVSTLELGDSALYLCASSSQGADTGELFFGEGSRLTVL.

Here the CDR3 DNA reads TGTGCCAGCAGCTTAGGTTCCAACAGGGACTATCCGGGCGAGCAGTACTTC. This codes for CASSLGSNRDYPGEQYF. The gene calls are TRBV7-9 and TRBJ2-7; TRBD2 is a possible D gene (7 bases). The CDR3 length is 17 residues. Trimming took 1 base from V and 6 from J, leaving 22 bases between them. Germline lookup yields CDR1 SEHNR and CDR2 FQNEAQ (reference sequence).

This chain joins TRBV7-8 and TRBJ2-1, with D perhaps given as TRBD1 or TRBD2 (5 bases each). The CDR3 is 14 residues long. CDR1 and CDR2 from the germline V gene are SGHVS and FQNEAQ. V lost 5 bases, J lost 6 bases, and 14 bases lay in between. CDR3 protein: CASSRGRGFNEQFF. The CDR3 DNA follows: TGTGCCAGCAGCCGGGGACGAGGGTTCAATGAGCAGTTCTTC.